These T cell receptor beta chains were read from a single sample in a study of shared clonotypes between healthy human individuals. The data were produced by immunoSEQ multiplex PCR, yet TCRdb's version contains in-frame clones alone and is incomplete. The data contain some 980,000 clones, around three quarters of them seen just once; the ten biggest clones take up 1.5%. Sequenced material: memory CD4+ T cells sorted from blood. The receptors were sampled from a man between 18 and 35 years old in good health. CDR3s include the opening cysteine and the closing phenylalanine or tryptophan. D genes are given only for firm matches. The size of a clone is reported for some rows only, either as once, few or many, or as a class for expanded clones.

TRBV2,few,TRBJ1-2,TRBD1,CASSETGGGNYGYTF,TGTGCCAGCAGTGAAACAGGGGGCGGAAACTATGGCTACACCTTC
TRBV2,-,TRBJ1-3,TRBD1,CASSSDRGRNTIYF,TGTGCCAGCAGCTCTGACAGGGGAAGAAACACCATATATTTT
TRBV28,-,TRBJ1-6,-,CASILSGSSPLHF,TGTGCCAGCATCCTTTCGGGCAGTTCACCCCTCCACTTT
TRBV10-3,-,TRBJ2-5,-,CAISGGRQETQYF,TGTGCCATCAGTGGGGGTCGCCAAGAGACCCAGTACTTC
TRBV2,-,TRBJ2-1,-,CASMDSYSYNEQFF,TGTGCCAGCATGGACAGTTACTCCTACAATGAGCAGTTCTTC
TRBV18,-,TRBJ2-2,TRBD1,CASSPPGQGSGELFF,TGTGCCAGCTCACCTCCGGGACAGGGGTCCGGGGAGCTGTTTTTT
TRBV5-1,-,TRBJ1-2,-,CASGTTVYGYTF,TGCGCCAGCGGAACGACAGTATATGGCTACACCTTC
TRBV6-6,-,TRBJ2-4,-,CASSYSSHPDIQYF,TGTGCCAGCAGTTACTCGTCACACCCGGACATTCAGTACTTC
TRBV6-1,few,TRBJ1-1,-,CASSEFGRAEAFF,TGTGCCAGCAGTGAATTCGGGCGCGCTGAAGCTTTCTTT
TRBV14,-,TRBJ1-1,-,CASSHLRVMNTEAFF,TGTGCCAGCAGCCACCTCAGGGTTATGAACACTGAAGCTTTCTTT
TRBV14,-,TRBJ2-1,TRBD1,CASSHPGTGAYNEQFF,TGTGCCAGCAGCCACCCCGGGACAGGAGCCTACAATGAGCAGTTCTTC
TRBV7-9,few,TRBJ2-5,TRBD1,CASSRPGTVLETQYF,TGTGCCAGCAGCCGTCCCGGGACAGTGTTAGAGACCCAGTACTTC
TRBV5-4,-,TRBJ2-7,TRBD2,CASSRGLAEISYEQYF,TGTGCCAGCAGCCGAGGACTAGCGGAGATCTCCTACGAGCAGTACTTC
TRBV5-4,-,TRBJ2-3,TRBD2,CASSALAGGPGDTQYF,TGTGCCAGCAGCGCCCTAGCGGGAGGGCCGGGAGATACGCAGTATTTT
TRBV6-1,-,TRBJ2-5,-,CASSEELGRETQYF,TGTGCCAGCAGTGAAGAACTAGGACGGGAGACCCAGTACTTC
TRBV25-1,-,TRBJ1-4,TRBD1,CASSEYYRGNEKLFF,TGTGCCAGCAGTGAATATTACAGGGGGAATGAAAAACTGTTTTTT
TRBV7-2,-,TRBJ2-3,-,CASNRDSTDTQYF,TGTGCCAGTAACAGGGATAGTACAGATACGCAGTATTTT
TRBV7-6,-,TRBJ2-3,TRBD2,CASSTDLLAGGPDTQYF,TGTGCCAGCAGCACCGACCTTCTAGCGGGAGGGCCAGATACGCAGTATTTT
TRBV9,-,TRBJ2-2,-,CASSVSLSANTGELFF,TGTGCCAGCAGCGTATCCCTCAGTGCGAACACCGGGGAGCTGTTTTTT
TRBV10-3,once,TRBJ2-7,TRBD2,CAISGGLAGTYEQYF,TGTGCCATCAGTGGGGGACTAGCGGGAACCTACGAGCAGTACTTC
TRBV4-1,-,TRBJ1-2,TRBD1,CASSHEQGEIYGYTF,TGCGCCAGCAGCCACGAACAGGGGGAAATCTATGGCTACACCTTC
TRBV7-2,-,TRBJ2-2,-,CASSLLAALGTGELFF,TGTGCCAGCAGCTTACTGGCCGCGCTGGGCACCGGGGAGCTGTTTTTT
TRBV6-5,-,TRBJ1-1,-,CASSFLMNTEAFF,TGTGCCAGCAGTTTCCTTATGAACACTGAAGCTTTCTTT
TRBV5-1,few,TRBJ2-1,TRBD2,CASSLLAGVNNEQFF,TGCGCCAGCAGCTTGCTAGCGGGAGTCAACAATGAGCAGTTCTTC
TRBV7-9,-,TRBJ1-3,-,CATSPPQDPSSGNTIYF,TGTGCCACATCGCCCCCCCAGGACCCTTCCTCTGGAAACACCATATATTTT
TRBV9,few,TRBJ2-3,-,CASSVFGTDTQYF,TGTGCCAGCAGCGTATTCGGCACAGATACGCAGTATTTT
TRBV6-5,once,TRBJ2-1,TRBD2,CASRWTSSNEQFF,TGTGCCAGCAGATGGACTAGTTCCAATGAGCAGTTCTTC
TRBV6-6,-,TRBJ2-1,TRBD2,CASRIAGDHNEQFF,TGTGCCAGCAGAATAGCGGGAGACCACAATGAGCAGTTCTTC
TRBV5-1,-,TRBJ1-5,-,CASSLGTAGYQPQHF,TGCGCCAGCAGCTTGGGGACAGCGGGCTATCAGCCCCAGCATTTT
TRBV6-1,-,TRBJ1-1,TRBD1,CASKGAAEAFF,TGTGCCAGCAAGGGGGCGGCTGAAGCTTTCTTT
TRBV30,-,TRBJ1-6,TRBD1,CAWSGTGSYSPLHF,TGTGCCTGGAGTGGGACAGGGAGTTATTCACCCCTCCACTTT
TRBV5-1,-,TRBJ1-3,-,CASSDGTSNTIYF,TGCGCCAGCAGCGATGGGACATCTAACACCATATATTTT
TRBV28,few,TRBJ1-5,TRBD1,CATQGVANQPQHF,TGTGCCACCCAGGGGGTCGCCAATCAGCCCCAGCATTTT
TRBV5-6,-,TRBJ1-5,-,CASSSGSYYQPQHF,TGTGCCAGCAGTTCCGGGTCCTACTATCAGCCCCAGCATTTT
TRBV6-6,few,TRBJ1-2,TRBD1,CASYRGYLYGYTF,TGTGCCAGCTACAGGGGGTACCTCTATGGCTACACCTTC
TRBV6-1,-,TRBJ2-6,-,CASSVGQQGLDVLTF,TGTGCCAGCAGCGTCGGCCAACAGGGTTTAGACGTCCTGACTTTC
TRBV10-2,many,TRBJ1-1,-,CASSSPGSTEAFF,TGCGCCAGCTCTTCTCCCGGGAGCACTGAAGCTTTCTTT
TRBV7-8,-,TRBJ2-7,-,CASSRRGSYEQYF,TGTGCCAGCAGCCGCAGGGGCTCCTACGAGCAGTACTTC
TRBV27,-,TRBJ1-4,-,CASSEPNRLGEKLFF,TGTGCCAGCAGTGAGCCCAACAGGTTGGGGGAAAAACTGTTTTTT
TRBV5-1,-,TRBJ1-2,-,CASSPLPGDYGYTF,TGCGCCAGCAGCCCTTTACCCGGGGACTATGGCTACACCTTC
TRBV19,-,TRBJ1-2,TRBD1,CASSPLPGQGARSTF,TGTGCCAGTAGTCCCCTACCCGGACAGGGGGCTAGGAGTACCTTC
TRBV2,-,TRBJ1-3,-,CASSDRGNTIYF,TGTGCCAGCAGTGACAGGGGAAACACCATATATTTT
TRBV2,-,TRBJ2-7,-,CASSTGPLSPYEQYF,TGTGCCAGCAGTACCGGGCCCCTCAGCCCCTACGAGCAGTACTTC
TRBV30,-,TRBJ1-6,-,CAWKLKASNSPLHF,TGTGCCTGGAAGTTAAAGGCTTCGAATTCACCCCTCCACTTT
TRBV12-5,-,TRBJ1-1,-,CASGRDTSAEAFF,TGTGCTAGTGGCCGCGACACGAGCGCTGAAGCTTTCTTT
TRBV21-1,once,TRBJ2-7,-,CASSNGQRYSYEQYF,TGTGCCAGCAGCAACGGACAGCGATACTCCTACGAGCAGTACTTC